A single sample is the source of the 20 T cell receptor beta chains below, sequenced in a study of shared T cell receptors in the human thymus. TCRdb's table, derived via immunoSEQ multiplex PCR, lists solely in-frame clones and lacks some. The sample consists of more than 550,000 clones, more than 70% of them appearing once. These data were also reused for a study on human thymus T cells.

Sequencing input: thymocytes. All receptors derive from a boy younger than two with a congenital heart defect.

V usage is TRBV9 and J usage is TRBJ2-7; TRBD2 matches at 7 bases. This CDR3 is 16 amino acids long. After removal of 0 bases from V and 7 bases from J, the junction contained 13 bases not matched to a gene. The germline CDR1 and CDR2 sequences are SGDLS and YYNGEE. The DNA of the CDR3 is TGTGCCAGCAGCGTAGCACCAGGGCCCAACGGGAGGGAGCAGTACTTC. Translation: CASSVAPGPNGREQYF.

This chain connects TRBV28 to TRBJ2-1; the D gene is possibly TRBD1 (6 bases). CDR3 length equals 17 residues. Trimming stripped 2 bases from V and 4 bases from J, with 18 bases between. The V gene's germline CDR1 is MDHEN and CDR2 SYDVKM. CDR3 loop: CASSLPFQGPRYNEQFF. The CDR3 DNA is TGTGCCAGCAGTTTACCGTTCCAGGGGCCTAGATACAATGAGCAGTTCTTC.

The V gene is TRBV11-2, the J gene TRBJ2-2, with TRBD1 matching 10 bases. CDR3 length equals 18 residues. Germline V gene sequence: CDR1 SGHAT, CDR2 FQNNGV. V gave up 3 bases and J gave up 0 bases; unmatched junction bases: 7. DNA for the CDR3: TGTGCCAGCAGCTTTCGACAGGGGGCCCCGGCGAACACCGGGGAGCTGTTTTTT. Protein sequence: CASSFRQGAPANTGELFF. The variable domain in full, with the rest retrieved from reference TRBV11-2 and TRBJ2-2, is EAGVAQSPRYKIIEKRQSVAFWCNPISGHATLYWYQQILGQGPKLLIQFQNNGVVDDSQLPKDRFSAERLKGVDSTLKIQPAKLEDSAVYLCASSFRQGAPANTGELFFGEGSRLTVL.

This chain uses TRBV4-3 with TRBJ1-2; tentative D call: TRBD1 (6 bases). Germline CDR1 reads LGHNA; CDR2 reads YSLEER. Trimming stripped 5 bases from V and 8 bases from J, with 24 bases between. The CDR3 runs 16 residues. This CDR3 reads CASSSGGTVFFSGYTF. CDR3 in DNA: TGCGCCAGCAGCTCTGGGGGCACGGTTTTTTTTTCGGGCTACACCTTC.

This chain uses TRBV5-6 with TRBJ2-3; TRBD2 aligns across 9 bases. The CDR3 runs to 16 residues. After removal of 9 bases from V and 0 bases from J, the junction contained 11 bases not matched to a gene. CDR1 is SGHDT, CDR2 YYEEEE, per germline. CDR3 in DNA: TGTGCCAACAGGCTGTCAGCGGGGGGTAGCACAGATACGCAGTATTTT. Its translation is CANRLSAGGSTDTQYF.

The chain couples TRBV2 to TRBJ2-5; 10 bases agree with TRBD1. Losses at the gene ends were 8 bases for V and 0 bases for J; bases not matched to a gene: 6. The CDR3 extends over 15 amino acids. Germline V lookup: CDR1 SNHLY, CDR2 FYNNEI. The CDR3 DNA reads TGTGCCAGCGGGGGGGGGACAGGGGACCAAGAGACCCAGTACTTC. It codes for CASGGGTGDQETQYF.

The chain has TRBV28 and TRBJ1-1; 9 bases are a match to TRBD1. Trimming cost V 3 bases and J 10 bases; bases outside gene matches: 6. The germline CDR1 and CDR2 sequences are MDHEN and SYDVKM. The CDR3 length is 13 residues. The CDR3 bases are TGTGCCAGCAGTTTTACCACAGGGGGCGTAGCTTTCTTT. Translated, it gives CASSFTTGGVAFF. Supplemented by reference TRBV28 and TRBJ1-1, the full variable domain reads DVKVTQSSRYLVKRTGEKVFLECVQDMDHENMFWYRQDPGLGLRLIYFSYDVKMKEKGDIPEGYSVSREKKERFSLILESASTNQTSMYLCASSFTTGGVAFFGQGTRLTVV.

The chain combines TRBV6-4 with TRBJ1-5; D is perhaps TRBD1 (5 bases). Germline V lookup: CDR1 MRHNA, CDR2 SNTAGT. The ends were cut back, 3 bases at V and 7 bases at J, with 13 bases in the middle. The CDR3 is made up of 14 amino acids. For the CDR3, the DNA is TGTGCCAGCAGTGAGGTCTCAGGGCGGCAGCCCCAGCATTTT. It specifies CASSEVSGRQPQHF.

This clone was seen only once. This rearrangement joins TRBV4-3 to TRBJ2-7; TRBD1 matches at 10 bases. V shed 4 bases and J 4 bases; nucleotides not matched to a gene: 4. The CDR3 length is 14 residues. CDR1 is LGHNA and CDR2 is YSLEER in the germline V gene. CDR3 protein: CASSLGQGDYEQYF. DNA for the CDR3: TGCGCCAGCAGCCTCGGACAGGGGGATTACGAGCAGTACTTC.

The rearrangement uses TRBV28 and TRBJ1-2, with D unresolved. Germline values: CDR1 MDHEN, CDR2 SYDVKM. The length of the CDR3 is 14 residues. The V end was cut by 3 bases, the J end by 4 bases, with 12 bases between. This CDR3 reads CASSFNSQVYGYTF. CDR3 in DNA: TGTGCCAGCAGTTTTAACAGTCAAGTCTATGGCTACACCTTC.

The chain carries TRBV5-8 and TRBJ2-7, with D perhaps matching TRBD2 (5 bases). CDR3 length: 17 residues. Germline CDR1 reads SGHTS; CDR2 reads YDEGEE. The V end lost 3 bases, the J end lost 4 bases, and 23 bases lay between the germline ends. The CDR3 region is CASSYLAHAAKKYEQYF. The CDR3 bases are TGTGCCAGCAGCTATCTAGCCCACGCTGCTAAAAAATACGAGCAGTACTTC. The whole variable domain, filled in from reference TRBV5-8 and TRBJ2-7, reads EAGVTQSPTHLIKTRGQQATLRCSPISGHTSVYWYQQALGLGLQFLLWYDEGEERNRGNFPPRFSGRQFPNYSSELNVNALELEDSALYLCASSYLAHAAKKYEQYFGPGTRLTVT.

This sequence joins TRBV28 and TRBJ2-7; 9 nucleotides agree with TRBD2. The CDR3 contains 18 residues. Germline V gene sequence: CDR1 MDHEN, CDR2 SYDVKM. The J segment lost 2 bases and the V segment lost 5 bases, leaving 16 bases of the junction unmatched. The CDR3 spells CASSKTRLAAPSPYEQYF. The DNA of the CDR3 is TGTGCCAGCAGTAAAACGCGACTAGCGGCCCCGTCCCCCTACGAGCAGTACTTC.

This clone appeared once. The rearrangement uses TRBV12-5 and TRBJ1-2; weak D call: TRBD1 (5 bases). Per germline, CDR1 LGHNT and CDR2 FRNRAP. V was shortened by 0 bases and J by 0 bases, with 14 bases between the two germline ends. This CDR3 comprises 17 residues. CDR3 loop: CASGLVSQGPTNYGYTF. CDR3 nucleotides: TGTGCTAGTGGTTTGGTTAGCCAGGGCCCCACTAACTATGGCTACACCTTC.

A word on this clone: The same CDR3 is also encoded by other DNA sequences in this sample. The chain joins TRBV15 to TRBJ1-6; 12 bases are shared with TRBD1. J was trimmed by 13 bases and V by 5 bases; bases with no gene match: 15. The length of the CDR3 is 17 residues. The V gene's germline CDR1 is LNHNV and CDR2 YYDKDF (reference sequence). The CDR3 loop is CATSANRDRGLGSPLHF. In DNA, the CDR3 is TGTGCCACCAGCGCAAACCGGGACAGGGGGCTAGGTTCCCCCCTCCACTTT.

The chain combines TRBV9 with TRBJ2-7, with a tentative D call TRBD2 (5 bases). This CDR3 has 16 residues. Deletions cut 0 bases from V and 3 bases from J, with 16 bases between. From germline, CDR1 is SGDLS and CDR2 YYNGEE. As DNA, the CDR3 is TGTGCCAGCAGCGTAGGTCGGACTCCTGAGGACTACGAGCAGTACTTC. It encodes CASSVGRTPEDYEQYF.

Concerning this clone itself: This sample includes further DNA sequences coding for the same CDR3. V and J are TRBV30 and TRBJ1-6; the D gene is possibly TRBD1 (6 bases). The germline gives CDR1 GTSNPN, CDR2 SVGIG (reference sequence). V was pared by 1 base and J by 10 bases, with 20 bases between. This CDR3 has 16 residues. CDR3 loop: CAWSAPPDRFRSPLHF. CDR3 bases: TGTGCCTGGAGTGCCCCCCCCGACAGGTTCCGCTCACCCCTCCACTTT.

The gene calls are TRBV27 and TRBJ2-3; TRBD2 agrees at 9 bases. Losses at the gene ends were 3 bases for V and 3 bases for J; bases not matched to a gene: 7. CDR1 and CDR2 from the germline V gene are MNHEY and SMNVEV (reference sequence). There are 16 residues in the CDR3. The chain's CDR3 is CASSLAAGGSTDTQYF. CDR3 DNA: TGTGCCAGCAGTTTGGCAGCGGGGGGATCTACAGATACGCAGTATTTT.

This chain's CDR3 is CASSTYPSDRSAKTQYF. The CDR3, as DNA: TGTGCCAGTAGTACTTACCCATCCGACAGGTCCGCGAAGACCCAGTACTTC. The J gene is TRBJ2-5, the V gene TRBV19; possible D gene TRBD1, 6 bases. Germline CDR1 reads LNHDA; CDR2 reads SQIVND (reference sequence). Trimming pared 4 bases from V and 6 bases from J, leaving 24 bases between. This CDR3 region has 17 residues.

This clone has a handful of counts. The chain uses TRBV6-5 and TRBJ1-3, with 11 bases lining up with TRBD1. Germline V gene data show CDR1 as MNHEY and CDR2 as SVGAGI. This CDR3 is built from 16 residues. The trim removed 2 bases at V and 0 bases at J, leaving 0 bases unmatched. The CDR3 DNA reads TGTGCCAGCAGTTACGGGACAGGGGGCTCTGGAAACACCATATATTTT. Translation: CASSYGTGGSGNTIYF.

The chain couples TRBV7-9 to TRBJ1-2; possible D gene TRBD1, 5 bases. Between the trimmed V and J ends, which lost 6 bases and 3 bases, there was a span of 11 bases. The CDR3 has 13 amino acids. Germline V CDR1 and CDR2: SEHNR, FQNEAQ (reference sequence). CDR3 residues: CASSPQQDYGYTF. The CDR3 region has the DNA TGTGCCAGCAGTCCCCAACAGGACTATGGCTACACCTTC.